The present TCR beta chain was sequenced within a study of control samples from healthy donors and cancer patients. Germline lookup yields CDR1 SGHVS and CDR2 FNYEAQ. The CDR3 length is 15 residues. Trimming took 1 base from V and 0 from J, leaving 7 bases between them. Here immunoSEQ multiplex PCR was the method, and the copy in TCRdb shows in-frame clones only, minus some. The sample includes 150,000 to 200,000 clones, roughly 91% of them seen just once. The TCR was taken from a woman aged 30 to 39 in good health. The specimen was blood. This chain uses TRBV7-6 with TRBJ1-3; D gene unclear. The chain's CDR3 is CASSLGTYSGNTIYF. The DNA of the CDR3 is TGTGCCAGCAGCTTAGGCACATACTCTGGAAACACCATATATTTT.